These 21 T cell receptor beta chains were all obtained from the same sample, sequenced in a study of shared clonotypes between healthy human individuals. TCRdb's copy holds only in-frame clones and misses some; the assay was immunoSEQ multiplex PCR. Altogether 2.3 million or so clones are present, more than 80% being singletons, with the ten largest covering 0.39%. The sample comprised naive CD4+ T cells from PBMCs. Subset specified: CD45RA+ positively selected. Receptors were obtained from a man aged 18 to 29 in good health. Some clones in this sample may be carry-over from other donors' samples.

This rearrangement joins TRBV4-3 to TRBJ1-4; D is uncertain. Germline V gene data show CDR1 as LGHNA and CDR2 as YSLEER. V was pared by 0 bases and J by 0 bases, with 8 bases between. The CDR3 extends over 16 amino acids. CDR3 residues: CASSQDSRATNEKLFF. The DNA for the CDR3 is TGCGCCAGCAGCCAAGACTCCCGCGCAACTAATGAAAAACTGTTTTTT.

The CDR3 DNA follows: TGCGCCAGCAGCCAGACCGGGACAGGCCTCTCTGGGGCCAACGTCCTGACTTTC. As protein: CASSQTGTGLSGANVLTF. The chain recombines TRBV4-1 with TRBJ2-6, with 8 bases matching TRBD1. After removal of 3 bases from V and 0 bases from J, the junction contained 7 bases not matched to a gene. There are 18 residues in the CDR3. Looked up from germline, CDR1 is MGHRA and CDR2 is YSYEKL.

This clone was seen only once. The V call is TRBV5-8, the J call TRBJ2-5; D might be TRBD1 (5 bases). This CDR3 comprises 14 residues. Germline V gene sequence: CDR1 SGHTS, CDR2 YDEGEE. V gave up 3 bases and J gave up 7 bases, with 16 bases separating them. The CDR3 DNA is TGTGCCAGCAGCTCAACGGACACCCGGTGGACCCAGTACTTC. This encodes CASSSTDTRWTQYF.

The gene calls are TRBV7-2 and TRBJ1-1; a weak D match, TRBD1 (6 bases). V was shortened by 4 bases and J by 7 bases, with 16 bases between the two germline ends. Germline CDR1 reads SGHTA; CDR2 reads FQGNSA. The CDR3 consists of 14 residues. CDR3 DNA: TGTGCCAGCAGCTGGGTGTCTCGAGGGGGTGAAGCTTTCTTT. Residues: CASSWVSRGGEAFF. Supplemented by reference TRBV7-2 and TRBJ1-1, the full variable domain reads GAGVSQSPSNKVTEKGKDVELRCDPISGHTALYWYRQSLGQGLEFLIYFQGNSAPDKSGLPSDRFSAERTGGSVSTLTIQRTQQEDSAVYLCASSWVSRGGEAFFGQGTRLTVV.

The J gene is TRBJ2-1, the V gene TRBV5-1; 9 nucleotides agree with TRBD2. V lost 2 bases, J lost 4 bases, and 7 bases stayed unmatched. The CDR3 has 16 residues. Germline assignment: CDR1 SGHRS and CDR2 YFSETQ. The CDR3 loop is CASSFTGTSPYNEQFF. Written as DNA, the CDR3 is TGCGCCAGCAGCTTTACCGGGACTAGCCCATACAATGAGCAGTTCTTC.

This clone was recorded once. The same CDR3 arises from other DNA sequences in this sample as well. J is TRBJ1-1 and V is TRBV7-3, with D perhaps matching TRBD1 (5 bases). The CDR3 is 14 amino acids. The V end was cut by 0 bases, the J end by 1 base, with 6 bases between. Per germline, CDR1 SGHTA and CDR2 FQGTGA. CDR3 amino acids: CASSLTGQNTEAFF. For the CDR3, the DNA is TGTGCCAGCAGCTTAACAGGACAGAACACTGAAGCTTTCTTT.

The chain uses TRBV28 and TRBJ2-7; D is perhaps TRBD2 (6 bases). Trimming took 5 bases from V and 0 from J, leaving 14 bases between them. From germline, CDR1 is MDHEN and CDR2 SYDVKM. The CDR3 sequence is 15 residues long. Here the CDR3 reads CASSPPAGSSYEQYF. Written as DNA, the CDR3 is TGTGCCAGCAGTCCCCCCGCGGGGAGCTCCTACGAGCAGTACTTC.

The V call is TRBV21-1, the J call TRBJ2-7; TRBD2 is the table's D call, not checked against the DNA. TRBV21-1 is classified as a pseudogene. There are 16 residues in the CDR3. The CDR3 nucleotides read TGTGCCAGCAGCAAATCGAAGCGGGAGCGCTCCTACGAGCAGTACTTC. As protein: CASSKSKRERSYEQYF.

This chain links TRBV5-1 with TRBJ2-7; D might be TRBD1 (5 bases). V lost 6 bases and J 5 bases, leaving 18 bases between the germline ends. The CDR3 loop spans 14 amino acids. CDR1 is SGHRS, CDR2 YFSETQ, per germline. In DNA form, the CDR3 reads TGCGCCAGCATGACTCAGGGCGCATCGGACGAGCAGTACTTC. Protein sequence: CASMTQGASDEQYF.

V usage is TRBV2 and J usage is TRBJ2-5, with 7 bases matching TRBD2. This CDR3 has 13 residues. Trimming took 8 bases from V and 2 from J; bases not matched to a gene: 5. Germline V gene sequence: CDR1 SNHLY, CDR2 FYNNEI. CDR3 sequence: CASWLSGQETQYF. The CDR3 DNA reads TGTGCCAGCTGGCTTAGCGGGCAAGAGACCCAGTACTTC.

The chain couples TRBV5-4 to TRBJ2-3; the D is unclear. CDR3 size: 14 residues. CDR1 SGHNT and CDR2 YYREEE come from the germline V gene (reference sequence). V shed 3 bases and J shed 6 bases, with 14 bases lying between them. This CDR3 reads CASSSPLQGDTQYF. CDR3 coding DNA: TGTGCCAGCAGCTCCCCACTTCAAGGGGATACGCAGTATTTT.

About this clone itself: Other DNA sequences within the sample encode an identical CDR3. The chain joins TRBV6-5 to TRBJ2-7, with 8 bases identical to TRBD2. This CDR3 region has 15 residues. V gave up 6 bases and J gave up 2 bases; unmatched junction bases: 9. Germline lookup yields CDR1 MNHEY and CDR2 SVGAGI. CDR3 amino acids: CASSLTGGRAYEQYF. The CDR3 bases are TGTGCCAGCAGCCTCACGGGGGGGAGGGCCTACGAGCAGTACTTC.

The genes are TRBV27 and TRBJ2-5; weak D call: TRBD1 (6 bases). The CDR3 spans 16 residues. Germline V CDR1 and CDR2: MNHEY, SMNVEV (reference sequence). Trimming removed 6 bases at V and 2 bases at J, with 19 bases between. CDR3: CASSPSVGAPQETQYF. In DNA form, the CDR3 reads TGTGCCAGCAGCCCAAGCGTGGGGGCCCCTCAAGAGACCCAGTACTTC.

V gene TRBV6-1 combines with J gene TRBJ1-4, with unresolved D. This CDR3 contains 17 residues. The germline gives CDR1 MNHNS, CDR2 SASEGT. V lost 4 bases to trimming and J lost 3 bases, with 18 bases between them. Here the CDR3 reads CASSVRSRPEANEKLFF. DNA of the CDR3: TGTGCCAGCAGTGTCCGATCACGACCGGAAGCTAATGAAAAACTGTTTTTT.

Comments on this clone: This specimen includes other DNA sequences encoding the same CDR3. The DNA of the CDR3 is TGCGCCAGCAGCTCCGGGACAGGGGGAAATGAGCAGTTCTTC. Protein product: CASSSGTGGNEQFF. The chain links TRBV5-1 to TRBJ2-1; 11 bases line up with TRBD1. The length of the CDR3 is 14 residues. Germline CDR1 reads SGHRS; CDR2 reads YFSETQ. Trimming at V came to 3 bases and at J to 7 bases, leaving 3 bases not matched to a gene.

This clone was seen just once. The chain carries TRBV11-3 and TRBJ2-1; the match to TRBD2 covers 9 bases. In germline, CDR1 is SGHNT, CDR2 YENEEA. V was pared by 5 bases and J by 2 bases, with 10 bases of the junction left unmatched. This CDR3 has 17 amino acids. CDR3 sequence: CASSPARGRAAYNEQFF. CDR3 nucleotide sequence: TGTGCCAGCAGCCCCGCTCGCGGGAGGGCAGCCTACAATGAGCAGTTCTTC. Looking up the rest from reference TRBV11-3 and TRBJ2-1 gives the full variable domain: EAGVVQSPRYKIIEKKQPVAFWCNPISGHNTLYWYLQNLGQGPELLIRYENEEAVDDSQLPKDRFSAERLKGVDSTLKIQPAELGDSAVYLCASSPARGRAAYNEQFFGPGTRLTVL.

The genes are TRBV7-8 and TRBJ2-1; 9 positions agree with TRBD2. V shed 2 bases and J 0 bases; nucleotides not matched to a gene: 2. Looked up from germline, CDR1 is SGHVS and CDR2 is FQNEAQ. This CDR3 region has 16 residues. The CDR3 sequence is CASSLLSGSSYNEQFF. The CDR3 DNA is TGTGCCAGCAGCTTACTTAGCGGGAGCTCCTACAATGAGCAGTTCTTC.

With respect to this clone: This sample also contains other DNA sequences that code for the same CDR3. CDR3 sequence (DNA): TGTGCCAGCTCCTCAGTCTCTGGGGCCAACGTCCTGACTTTC. Its protein product is CASSSVSGANVLTF. The chain uses TRBV6-6 and TRBJ2-6; D gene uncertain. V lost 8 bases to trimming and J lost 0 bases, with 8 bases between them. This CDR3 comprises 14 residues. Per germline, CDR1 MNHNY and CDR2 SVGAGI (reference sequence).

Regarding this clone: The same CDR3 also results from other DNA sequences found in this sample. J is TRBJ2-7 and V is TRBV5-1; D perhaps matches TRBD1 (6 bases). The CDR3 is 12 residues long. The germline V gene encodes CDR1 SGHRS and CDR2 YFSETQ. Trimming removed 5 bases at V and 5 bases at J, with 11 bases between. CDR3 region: CASSLQGNEQYF. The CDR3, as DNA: TGCGCCAGCAGTTTACAGGGTAACGAGCAGTACTTC.

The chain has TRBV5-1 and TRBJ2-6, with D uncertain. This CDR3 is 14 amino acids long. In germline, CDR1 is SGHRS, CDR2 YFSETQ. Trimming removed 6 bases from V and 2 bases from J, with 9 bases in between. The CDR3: CASTYVTGANVLTF. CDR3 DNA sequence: TGCGCCAGCACCTACGTGACTGGGGCCAACGTCCTGACTTTC.

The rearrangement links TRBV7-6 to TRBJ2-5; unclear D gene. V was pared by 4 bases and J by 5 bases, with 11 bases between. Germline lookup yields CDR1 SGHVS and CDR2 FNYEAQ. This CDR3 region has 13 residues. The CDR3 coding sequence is TGTGCCAGCAGCTCCGTAATCAGGGAGACCCAGTACTTC. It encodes CASSSVIRETQYF.